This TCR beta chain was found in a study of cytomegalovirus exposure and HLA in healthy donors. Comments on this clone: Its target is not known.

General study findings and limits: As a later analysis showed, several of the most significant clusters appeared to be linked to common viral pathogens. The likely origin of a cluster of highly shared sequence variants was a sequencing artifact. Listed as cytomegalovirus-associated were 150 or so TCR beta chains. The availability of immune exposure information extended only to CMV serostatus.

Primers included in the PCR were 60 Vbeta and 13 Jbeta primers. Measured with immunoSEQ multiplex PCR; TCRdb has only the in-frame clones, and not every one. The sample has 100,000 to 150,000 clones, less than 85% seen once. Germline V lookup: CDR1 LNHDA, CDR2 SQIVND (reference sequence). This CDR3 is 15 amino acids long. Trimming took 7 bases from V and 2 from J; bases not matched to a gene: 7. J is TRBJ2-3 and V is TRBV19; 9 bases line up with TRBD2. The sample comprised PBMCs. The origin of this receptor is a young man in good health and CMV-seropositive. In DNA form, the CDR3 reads TGTGCCAGTACCCTGGGACTAGCACCCACAGATACGCAGTATTTT. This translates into CASTLGLAPTDTQYF.